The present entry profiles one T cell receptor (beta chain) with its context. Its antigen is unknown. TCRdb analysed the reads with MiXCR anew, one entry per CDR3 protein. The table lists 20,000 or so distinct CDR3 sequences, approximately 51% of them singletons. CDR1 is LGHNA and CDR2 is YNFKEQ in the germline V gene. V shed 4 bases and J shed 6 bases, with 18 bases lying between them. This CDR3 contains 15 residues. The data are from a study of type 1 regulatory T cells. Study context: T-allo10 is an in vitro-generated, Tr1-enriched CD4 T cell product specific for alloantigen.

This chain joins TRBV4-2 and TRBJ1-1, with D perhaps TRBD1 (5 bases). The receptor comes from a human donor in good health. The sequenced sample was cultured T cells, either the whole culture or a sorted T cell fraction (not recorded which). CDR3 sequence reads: CASSPGQQGKAEAFF. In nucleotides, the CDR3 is TGTGCCAGCAGCCCAGGCCAGCAGGGTAAGGCTGAAGCTTTCTTT.